The present T cell receptor (beta chain) was sequenced within a study of control samples from healthy donors and cancer patients. Trimming removed 5 bases from V and 10 bases from J, with 17 bases in between. The CDR3 totals 13 residues. CDR1 is SGHRS, CDR2 YFSETQ, per germline. TCRdb's table, derived via immunoSEQ multiplex PCR, lists solely in-frame clones and lacks some. The repertoire includes some 120,000 clones, approximately 90% of them detected once, and 0.95% to 1.3% sits in the top ten. What was sequenced was PBMCs. The TCR was taken from a woman aged 45-60 years with colorectal cancer. The V call is TRBV5-1, the J call TRBJ2-3, with D unresolved. Here the CDR3 reads CASSLTLQAAQYF. CDR3 nucleotides: TGCGCCAGCAGTCTTACACTCCAGGCGGCGCAGTATTTT.